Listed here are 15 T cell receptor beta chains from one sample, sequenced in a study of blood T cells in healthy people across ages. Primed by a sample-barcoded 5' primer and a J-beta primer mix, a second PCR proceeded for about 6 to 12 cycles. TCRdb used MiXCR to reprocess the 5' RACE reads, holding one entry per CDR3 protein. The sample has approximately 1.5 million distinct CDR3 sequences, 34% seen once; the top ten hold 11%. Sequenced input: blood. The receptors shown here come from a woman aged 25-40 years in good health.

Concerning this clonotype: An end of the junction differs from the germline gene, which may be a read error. For the CDR3, the DNA is TGTGCCAACAGTTCCGATTGGACTAGCGGGGGAGGAGATACGCAGTATTTT. As protein: CANSSDWTSGGGDTQYF. The V and J genes are TRBV27 and TRBJ2-3; TRBD2 agrees at 13 bases. This CDR3 is 17 amino acids long. The germline V gene has CDR1 MNHEY and CDR2 SMNVEV (reference sequence).

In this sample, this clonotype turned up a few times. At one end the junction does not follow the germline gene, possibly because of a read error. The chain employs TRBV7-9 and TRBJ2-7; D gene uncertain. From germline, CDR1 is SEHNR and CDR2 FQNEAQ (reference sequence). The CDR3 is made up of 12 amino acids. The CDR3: CAGSPDFYEQYF. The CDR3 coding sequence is TGTGCCGGCAGCCCGGATTTCTACGAGCAGTACTTC.

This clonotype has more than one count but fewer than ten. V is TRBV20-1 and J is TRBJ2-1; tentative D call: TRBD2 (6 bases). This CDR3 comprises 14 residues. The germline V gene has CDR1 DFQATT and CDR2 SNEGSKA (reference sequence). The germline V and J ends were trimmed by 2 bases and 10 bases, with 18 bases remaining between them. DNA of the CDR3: TGCAGTGCTAGACCCCCTCAGGGCGGGATCGAGCAGTTCTTC. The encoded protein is CSARPPQGGIEQFF.

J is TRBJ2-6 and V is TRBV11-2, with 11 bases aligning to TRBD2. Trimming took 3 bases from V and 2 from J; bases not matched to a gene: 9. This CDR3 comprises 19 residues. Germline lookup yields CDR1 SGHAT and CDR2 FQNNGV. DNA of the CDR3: TGTGCCAGCAGCTTCTTTACAGTAGCGGGAGGGCCTGGGGCCAACGTCCTGACTTTC. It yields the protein CASSFFTVAGGPGANVLTF. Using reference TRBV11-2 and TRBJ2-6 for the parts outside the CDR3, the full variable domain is EAGVAQSPRYKIIEKRQSVAFWCNPISGHATLYWYQQILGQGPKLLIQFQNNGVVDDSQLPKDRFSAERLKGVDSTLKIQPAKLEDSAVYLCASSFFTVAGGPGANVLTFGAGSRLTVL.

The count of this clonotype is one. The CDR3 sequence is CASSLVTGATDTQYF. The CDR3, as DNA: TGTGCCAGCAGCCTCGTCACTGGCGCAACAGATACGCAGTATTTT. The chain has TRBV7-3 and TRBJ2-3; D unclear. Trimming cost V 5 bases and J 3 bases, with 15 bases left between them. The CDR3 contains 15 residues. The V gene's germline CDR1 is SGHTA and CDR2 FQGTGA.

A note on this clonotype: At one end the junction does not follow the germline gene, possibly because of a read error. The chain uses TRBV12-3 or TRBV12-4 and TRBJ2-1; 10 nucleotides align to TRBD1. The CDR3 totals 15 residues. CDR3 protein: CASSLDRGSYDEQFF. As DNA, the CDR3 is TGTGCCAGCAGTTTGGACAGGGGGTCCTACGATGAGCAGTTCTTC.

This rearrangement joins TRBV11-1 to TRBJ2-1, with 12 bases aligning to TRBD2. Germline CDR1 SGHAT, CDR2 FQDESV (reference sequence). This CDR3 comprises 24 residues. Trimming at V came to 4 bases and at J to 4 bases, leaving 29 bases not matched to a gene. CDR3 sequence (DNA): TGTGCCAGCAGCTACTACCCGGACAGGTCCTCGATCCGACTAGCGGGGGCAGGGTACAATGAGCAGTTCTTC. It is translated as CASSYYPDRSSIRLAGAGYNEQFF.

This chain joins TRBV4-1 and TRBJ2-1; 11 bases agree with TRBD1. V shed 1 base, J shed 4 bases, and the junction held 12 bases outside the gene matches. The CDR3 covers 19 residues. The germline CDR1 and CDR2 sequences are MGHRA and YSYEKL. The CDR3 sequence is CASSQGDRGALVSYNEQFF. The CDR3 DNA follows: TGCGCCAGCAGCCAAGGGGACAGGGGGGCCCTCGTCTCGTACAATGAGCAGTTCTTC.

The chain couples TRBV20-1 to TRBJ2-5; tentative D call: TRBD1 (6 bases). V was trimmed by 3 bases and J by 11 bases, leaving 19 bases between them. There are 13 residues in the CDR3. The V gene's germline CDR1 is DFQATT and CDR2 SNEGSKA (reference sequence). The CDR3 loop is CSASPGAIFAQYF. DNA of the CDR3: TGCAGTGCTAGCCCAGGGGCAATCTTTGCGCAGTACTTC.

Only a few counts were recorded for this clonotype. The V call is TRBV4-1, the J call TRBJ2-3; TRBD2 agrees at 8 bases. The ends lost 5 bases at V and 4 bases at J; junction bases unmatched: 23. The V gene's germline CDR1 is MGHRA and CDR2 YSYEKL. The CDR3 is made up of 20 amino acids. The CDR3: CASSLIFSGMGSPYPDTQYF. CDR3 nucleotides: TGCGCCAGCAGCTTGATATTTAGCGGGATGGGAAGTCCGTACCCAGATACGCAGTATTTT.

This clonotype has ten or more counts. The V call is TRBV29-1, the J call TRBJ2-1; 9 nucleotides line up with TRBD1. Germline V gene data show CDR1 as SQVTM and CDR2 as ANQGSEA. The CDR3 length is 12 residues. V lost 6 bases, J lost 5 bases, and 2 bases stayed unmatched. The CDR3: CSVRTGDNEQFF. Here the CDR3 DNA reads TGCAGCGTAAGGACAGGGGACAATGAGCAGTTCTTC.

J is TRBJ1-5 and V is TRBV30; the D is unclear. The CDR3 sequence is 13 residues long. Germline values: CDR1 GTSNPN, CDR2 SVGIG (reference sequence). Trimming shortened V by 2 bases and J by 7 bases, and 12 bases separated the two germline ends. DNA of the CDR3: TGTGCCTGGAGTACGGACCGTATGCAGCCCCAGCATTTT. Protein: CAWSTDRMQPQHF.

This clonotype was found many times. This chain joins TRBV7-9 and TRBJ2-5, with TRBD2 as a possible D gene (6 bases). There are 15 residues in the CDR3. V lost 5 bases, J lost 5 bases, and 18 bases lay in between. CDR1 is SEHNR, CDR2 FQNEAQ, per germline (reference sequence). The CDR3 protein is CASSPQVGLAETQYF. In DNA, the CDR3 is TGTGCCAGCAGCCCCCAAGTCGGGCTAGCGGAGACCCAGTACTTC. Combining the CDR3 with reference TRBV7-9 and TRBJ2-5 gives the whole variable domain DTGVSQNPRHKITKRGQNVTFRCDPISEHNRLYWYRQTLGQGPEFLTYFQNEAQLEKSRLLSDRFSAERPKGSFSTLEIQRTEQGDSAMYLCASSPQVGLAETQYFGPGTRLLVL.

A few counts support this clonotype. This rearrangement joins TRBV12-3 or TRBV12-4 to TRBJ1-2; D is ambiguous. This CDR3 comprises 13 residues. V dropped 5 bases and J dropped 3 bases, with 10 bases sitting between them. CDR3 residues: CASSPGPYYGYTF. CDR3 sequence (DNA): TGTGCCAGCAGTCCAGGACCCTACTATGGCTACACCTTC.

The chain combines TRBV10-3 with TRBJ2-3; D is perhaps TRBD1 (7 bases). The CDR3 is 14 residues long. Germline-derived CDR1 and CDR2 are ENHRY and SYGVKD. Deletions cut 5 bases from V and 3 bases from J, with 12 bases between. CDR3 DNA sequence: TGTGCCATCAGTCGGCAGGGGGGTACAGATACGCAGTATTTT. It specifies CAISRQGGTDTQYF.